These 5 T cell receptor beta chains originate from one sample sequenced in a study of beta chain features in type 1 diabetes. These receptors' antigens are unknown. Regarding the study as a whole: Shorter TCRB CDR3s, moderately but significantly so, marked every one of the four CD4+ subsets in Type 1 diabetes patients.

Sequencing targeted expressed TCRB transcripts, as all isolated RNA had been reverse transcribed. Libraries were prepared by immunoSEQ multiplex PCR; TCRdb keeps only in-frame clonotypes and omits some of them. Among a few hundred thousand clones listed, 16% were seen once. Sequencing was done on a sample of naive CD4+ T cells from blood. The receptors derive from a young man with type 1 diabetes.

This clone was observed a few times. The chain recombines TRBV15 with TRBJ2-1, with D perhaps matching TRBD2 (5 bases). From germline, CDR1 is LNHNV and CDR2 YYDKDF (reference sequence). This CDR3 has 16 residues. Trimming pared 2 bases from V and 2 bases from J, leaving 13 bases between. CDR3 DNA sequence: TGTGCCACCAGCAGAACCCCGGGGTCGACCTACAATGAGCAGTTCTTC. Its translation: CATSRTPGSTYNEQFF. The entire variable domain, with the rest obtained from reference TRBV15 and TRBJ2-1, is as follows: DAMVIQNPRYQVTQFGKPVTLSCSQTLNHNVMYWYQQKSSQAPKLLFHYYDKDFNNEADTPDNFQSRRPNTSFCFLDIRSPGLGDTAMYLCATSRTPGSTYNEQFFGPGTRLTVL.

The J gene is TRBJ2-6, the V gene TRBV4-1; D gene uncertain. The CDR3 totals 18 residues. The V end was cut by 0 bases, the J end by 0 bases, with 12 bases between. Germline V CDR1 and CDR2: MGHRA, YSYEKL. The CDR3 DNA reads as TGCGCCAGCAGCCAAGATTCCCGCCAGCCCTCTGGGGCCAACGTCCTGACTTTC. Protein: CASSQDSRQPSGANVLTF.

Written as DNA, the CDR3 is TGCGCCAGCAGCCAAGAGGGACAGGGGTCCTACAATGAGCAGTTCTTC. This translates into CASSQEGQGSYNEQFF. The chain joins TRBV4-3 to TRBJ2-1; TRBD1 aligns across 10 bases. Germline V lookup: CDR1 LGHNA, CDR2 YSLEER. This CDR3 region has 16 residues. Trimming took 0 bases from V and 1 from J; bases not matched to a gene: 0.

CDR3 in amino acids: CASSYGQGTEAFF. Here the CDR3 DNA reads TGTGCCAGCAGTTACGGACAGGGGACTGAAGCTTTCTTT. This rearrangement joins TRBV6-5 to TRBJ1-1, with TRBD1 matching over 9 bases. Unmatched junction bases numbered 0, after V lost 2 bases and J lost 5 bases. There are 13 residues in the CDR3. The germline V gene encodes CDR1 MNHEY and CDR2 SVGAGI.

The rearrangement links TRBV9 to TRBJ1-4, with unresolved D. The CDR3 sequence is 14 residues long. The germline V gene encodes CDR1 SGDLS and CDR2 YYNGEE. V lost 3 bases and J lost 7, with 13 bases in between. Here the CDR3 reads CASSARPESEKLFF. The CDR3 DNA reads TGTGCCAGCAGCGCTCGTCCTGAATCTGAAAAACTGTTTTTT. The full variable domain, rest sourced from reference TRBV9 and TRBJ1-4, is DSGVTQTPKHLITATGQRVTLRCSPRSGDLSVYWYQQSLDQGLQFLIQYYNGEERAKGNILERFSAQQFPDLHSELNLSSLELGDSALYFCASSARPESEKLFFGSGTQLSVL.